This T cell receptor (beta chain) was obtained from a study of blood T cell repertoires in COVID-19 (TCRdb year 2020). For the study in its entirety: The collaborator samples originated in the United States, Italy and Spain and spanned the acute and convalescent phases of COVID-19. The prospective study material was composed of cDNA or gDNA derived from T cells, B-cell-depleted T cells, or PBMCs. Deeply sampled blood TCRbeta repertoires from subjects exposed to, actively infected with, or recovered from COVID-19 were included in the dataset. The repertoires were made available in a free public database intended to serve as a resource for research on the immune response to SARS-CoV-2. Samples were obtained from the ongoing ImmuneRACE study (first 160 participants) and from over a thousand subjects provided by 6 global collaborators. A de-identified subject ID, COVID-19 status, age in years and sex were almost always included in the sample metadata. Where HLA class I and class II types were available, the types were taken from metadata supplied by the sample provider, not from assay-based typing.

The CDR3, from cysteine to phenylalanine, totals 14 residues. CDR3 DNA is the only sequence kept; it has 42 bases, read in frame from the first base. CDR1 SGHVS and CDR2 FQNEAQ were looked up in the germline V gene. V is reduced by 5 bases and J by 0 bases, leaving a spacing of 10 bases between them. About this clone: Its antigen is still unknown. Base qualities are not provided; no much larger clone lies one nucleotide away.

TCRbeta CDR3 regions were amplified from genomic DNA by means of the immunoSEQ Assay, a bias-controlled multiplex PCR. For the original study's pipeline: The number of nucleated cells in each sample was estimated from the amplification of reference gene primers within the assay. Sequence reads were collapsed and filtered to measure the absolute abundance of every unique TCRbeta CDR3 rearrangement. Productive Simpson clonality was computed per sample as the square root of Simpson's diversity index over productive rearrangements. The table comes from immuneACCESS by way of TCRdb, which keeps in-frame sequences with V and J called. Part of the clones is missing from these tables; in studies checked, under half for an unresolved V gene and the rest for unknown reasons. V, J and clone size are taken as reported in that table, and D and trimming were inferred from the DNA itself. This sample has about 440,000 clones in its table, and 87% of those were observed once. The ten largest make up about 2% of the sample.

Participants in the prospective study were enrolled through a virtual design, were aged roughly 18 to 95 years, and lived in under 25 United States geographic areas. In the prospective study, participants were assigned to cohorts based on the clinical history participants reported in a screening survey and a study questionnaire. In the prospective study, whole blood, serum and a nasopharyngeal or oropharyngeal swab were collected from each participant by mobile phlebotomists. Over a roughly 2-month period, participants in the prospective study had the option of providing additional blood draws and questionnaires. Prospective study blood samples were shipped either frozen or at room temperature before DNA extraction. General findings and caveats noted by the study authors: The amount of clinical and demographic metadata varied by source and participant and was provided uncurated.

The receptor was derived from a woman younger than 30 with acute COVID-19. The specimen was PBMCs or T cells enriched from blood (not recorded which). Rearrangement joined TRBV7-8 to TRBJ1-1; confidence is insufficient to name the D gene. The CDR3 has the sequence CASSADEVNTEAFF. The nucleotide sequence reads as follows: TGTGCCAGCAGCGCCGACGAGGTGAACACTGAAGCTTTCTTT.